This T cell receptor (beta chain) comes out of a study of blood T cell repertoires in COVID-19. Study-wide background: Nucleic acid was either cDNA or gDNA, and it came from T cells, B-cell-depleted T cells, or PBMCs.

This clone was counted once. Assay: immunoSEQ multiplex PCR; the TCRdb copy retains only in-frame clones and omits some. The top ten hold approximately 7% of the sample, which has some 70,000 clones, roughly 90% seen once. With 7 bases removed from V and 6 bases from J, the gap between germline ends came to 18 bases. Germline V CDR1 and CDR2: SQVTM, ANQGSEA. The CDR3 has 13 residues. This receptor was taken from a middle-aged man with COVID-19, enrolled during active disease. The V gene is TRBV29-1, the J gene TRBJ1-2; D may be TRBD1 (5 bases). The specimen sequenced was peripheral blood. CDR3 bases: TGCAGCGCTATAGACAGAAATGGGAATGGCTACACCTTC. It is translated as CSAIDRNGNGYTF.